This TCR beta chain is from a study of cytomegalovirus exposure and HLA in healthy donors. Findings of the study overall: A missense variant in DCLRE1C was later tied to TCR beta V- and J-gene trimming. The dataset shows that most TCR sequences were rare, while some public TCRs occurred in many donors. An ancestry cluster, one associated with Asian ancestry, reportedly showed fewer N-insertions than the approximately 650-donor mean in a later analysis. Several of the most significant clusters appeared linked to common viral pathogens, based on a later analysis.

Researchers ran the PCR with 60 Vbeta and 13 Jbeta primers. TCRdb's table, derived via immunoSEQ multiplex PCR, lists solely in-frame clones and lacks some. This repertoire shows about 210,000 clones, about 75% found once; its top ten account for 1.5% to 2%. Regarding this clone: Its target is not known.

The CDR3 runs 14 residues. V lost 0 bases and J lost 3, with 10 bases in between. The germline V gene has CDR1 SGHNT and CDR2 YYREEE (reference sequence). Material: PBMCs. The chain recombines TRBV5-4 with TRBJ2-7; weak D call: TRBD1 (6 bases). The receptor's source is a male donor in good health and CMV-seronegative. CDR3 residues: CASSLVVGGYEQYF. The CDR3 nucleotides are TGTGCCAGCAGCTTGGTGGTAGGGGGCTACGAGCAGTACTTC. The variable domain in full, completed from reference TRBV5-4 and TRBJ2-7, reads ETGVTQSPTHLIKTRGQQVTLRCSSQSGHNTVSWYQQALGQGPQFIFQYYREEENGRGNFPPRFSGLQFPNYSSELNVNALELDDSALYLCASSLVVGGYEQYFGPGTRLTVT.